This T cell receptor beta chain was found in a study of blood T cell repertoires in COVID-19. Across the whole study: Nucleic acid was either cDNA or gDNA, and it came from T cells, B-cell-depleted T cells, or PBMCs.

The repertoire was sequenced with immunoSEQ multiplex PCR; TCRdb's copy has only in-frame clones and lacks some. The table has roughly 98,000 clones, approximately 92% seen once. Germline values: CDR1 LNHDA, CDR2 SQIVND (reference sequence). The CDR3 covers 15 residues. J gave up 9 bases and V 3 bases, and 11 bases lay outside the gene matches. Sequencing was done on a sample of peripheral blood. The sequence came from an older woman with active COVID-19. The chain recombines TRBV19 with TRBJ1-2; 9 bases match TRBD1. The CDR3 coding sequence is TGTGCCAGTAGTATCAGGACAGGGGCCCCCGGGAGCTACACCTTC. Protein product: CASSIRTGAPGSYTF.